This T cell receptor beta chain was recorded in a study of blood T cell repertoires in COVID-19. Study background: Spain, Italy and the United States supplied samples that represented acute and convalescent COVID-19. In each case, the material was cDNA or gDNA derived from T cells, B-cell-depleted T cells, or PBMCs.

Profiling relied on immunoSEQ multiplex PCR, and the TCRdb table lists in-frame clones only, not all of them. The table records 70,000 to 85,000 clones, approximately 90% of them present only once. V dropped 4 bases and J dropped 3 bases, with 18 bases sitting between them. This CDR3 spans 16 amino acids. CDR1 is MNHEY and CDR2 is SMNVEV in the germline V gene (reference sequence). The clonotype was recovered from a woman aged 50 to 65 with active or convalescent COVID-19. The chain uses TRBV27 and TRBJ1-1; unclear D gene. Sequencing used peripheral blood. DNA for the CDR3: TGTGCCAGCAGTTCCAAGGCCCTACCGAGGGACACTGAAGCTTTCTTT. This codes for CASSSKALPRDTEAFF.